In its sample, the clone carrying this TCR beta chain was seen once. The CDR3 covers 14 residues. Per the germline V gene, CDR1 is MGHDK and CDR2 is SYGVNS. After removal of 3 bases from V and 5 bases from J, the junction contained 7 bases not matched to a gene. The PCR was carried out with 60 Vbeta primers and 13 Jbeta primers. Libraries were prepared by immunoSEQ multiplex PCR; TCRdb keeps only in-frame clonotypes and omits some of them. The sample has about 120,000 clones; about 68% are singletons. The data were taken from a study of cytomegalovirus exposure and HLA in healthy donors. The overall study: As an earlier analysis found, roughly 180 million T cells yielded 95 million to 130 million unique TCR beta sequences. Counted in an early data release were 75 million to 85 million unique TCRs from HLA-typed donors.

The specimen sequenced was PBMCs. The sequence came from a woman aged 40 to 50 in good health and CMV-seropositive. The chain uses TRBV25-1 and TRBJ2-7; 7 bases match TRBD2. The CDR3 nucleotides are TGTGCCAGCAGTGAGTCTACGGGGAGGGACGAGCAGTACTTC. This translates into CASSESTGRDEQYF.